Shown below are 10 T cell receptor beta chains from a single sample sequenced in a study of cytotoxic CD8 clonotypes in ibrutinib-treated CLL. Using immunoSEQ multiplex PCR, the repertoire was profiled, and TCRdb retains in-frame clones only, with some absent. The sample yields roughly 190,000 clones, 72% seen once. The sample was PBMCs, taken after 24 months of ibrutinib treatment. Source of these receptors: a human donor with chronic lymphocytic leukemia.

In this sample, this clone turned up a few times. The chain is built from TRBV29-1 and TRBJ2-7; D may be TRBD1 or TRBD2 (5 bases each). The V and J ends lost 7 bases and 2 bases respectively, with 12 bases between them. The CDR3 runs 12 residues. CDR1 is SQVTM, CDR2 ANQGSEA, per germline. The CDR3 spells CSALEGPYEQYF. For the CDR3, the DNA is TGCAGCGCTCTAGAGGGACCCTACGAGCAGTACTTC.

The chain links TRBV12-5 to TRBJ2-7; the D call may be TRBD1 or TRBD2 (5 bases each). This CDR3 spans 13 amino acids. The germline V gene has CDR1 LGHNT and CDR2 FRNRAP. Trimming removed 6 bases from V and 4 bases from J, with 13 bases in between. The CDR3, as DNA: TGTGCTAGTGGGTCCGGGACGGCTTACGAGCAGTACTTC. Residues: CASGSGTAYEQYF.

This chain joins TRBV30 and TRBJ2-7, with 7 bases fitting TRBD1. The CDR3 length is 14 residues. Germline CDR1 and CDR2: GTSNPN and SVGIG (reference sequence). The junction had 8 bases not matched to a gene; V was cut back by 2 bases and J by 4 bases. CDR3 loop: CAWSSGQLLYEQYF. CDR3 bases: TGTGCCTGGAGTTCGGGACAGCTACTTTACGAGCAGTACTTC. Full variable domain (outside the CDR3, taken from reference TRBV30 and TRBJ2-7): SQTIHQWPATLVQPVGSPLSLECTVEGTSNPNLYWYRQAAGRGLQLLFYSVGIGQISSEVPQNLSASRPQDRQFILSSKKLLLSDSGFYLCAWSSGQLLYEQYFGPGTRLTVT.

This chain connects TRBV29-1 to TRBJ2-1; 10 bases map to TRBD1. Trimming cost V 6 bases and J 6 bases; bases outside gene matches: 8. Germline CDR1 reads SQVTM; CDR2 reads ANQGSEA. This CDR3 is built from 14 residues. In DNA form, the CDR3 reads TGCAGCGTCCTCGGGACAGGGGTCTTCAATGAGCAGTTCTTC. Protein: CSVLGTGVFNEQFF.

The rearrangement links TRBV11-1 to TRBJ2-3; 7 bases line up with TRBD1. J gave up 3 bases and V 5 bases, and 8 bases lay outside the gene matches. The CDR3 contains 15 residues. Germline CDR1 and CDR2: SGHAT and FQDESV (reference sequence). The CDR3 spells CASSTGVTETDTQYF. In DNA, the CDR3 is TGTGCCAGCAGCACAGGGGTAACAGAAACAGATACGCAGTATTTT.

This chain uses TRBV30 with TRBJ2-2; no definite D call. Germline lookup yields CDR1 GTSNPN and CDR2 SVGIG (reference sequence). Trimming stripped 3 bases from V and 2 bases from J, with 10 bases between. The CDR3 extends over 14 amino acids. The DNA for the CDR3 is TGTGCCTGGAGAAGGGTCGCAAACACCGGGGAGCTGTTTTTT. As protein: CAWRRVANTGELFF.

CDR3 sequence: CASRTGTTSYNEQFF. In nucleotides, the CDR3 is TGTGCCAGCAGAACCGGGACTACGTCCTACAATGAGCAGTTCTTC. The V gene is TRBV28, the J gene TRBJ2-1; 7 bases map to TRBD2. V trimming: 6 bases; J trimming: 1 base; junction bases outside the gene matches: 6. Germline V gene data show CDR1 as MDHEN and CDR2 as SYDVKM. There are 15 residues in the CDR3.

The chain couples TRBV6-6 to TRBJ2-1; D is unresolved. Trimming pared 0 bases from V and 8 bases from J, leaving 5 bases between. CDR1 and CDR2 (germline): MNHNY, SVGAGI (reference sequence). This CDR3 has 12 amino acids. Written as DNA, the CDR3 is TGTGCCAGCAGTTACTCGTCAGATGAGCAGTTCTTC. Its translation is CASSYSSDEQFF.

This clone was seen a single time. The V call is TRBV4-3, the J call TRBJ1-4; no definite D call. V dropped 0 bases and J dropped 5 bases, with 4 bases sitting between them. Germline V CDR1 and CDR2: LGHNA, YSLEER. The CDR3 extends over 13 amino acids. CDR3 in amino acids: CASSQDRNEKLFF. CDR3 in DNA: TGCGCCAGCAGCCAAGATAGGAATGAAAAACTGTTTTTT.

The chain carries TRBV5-4 and TRBJ2-1, with 11 bases aligning to TRBD2. Losses at the gene ends were 1 base for V and 8 bases for J; bases not matched to a gene: 5. This CDR3 region has 15 residues. Germline values: CDR1 SGHNT, CDR2 YYREEE (reference sequence). Here the CDR3 DNA reads TGTGCCAGCAGCTTGAAGCTAGCGGGAGGTGATGAGCAGTTCTTC. Its protein is CASSLKLAGGDEQFF.